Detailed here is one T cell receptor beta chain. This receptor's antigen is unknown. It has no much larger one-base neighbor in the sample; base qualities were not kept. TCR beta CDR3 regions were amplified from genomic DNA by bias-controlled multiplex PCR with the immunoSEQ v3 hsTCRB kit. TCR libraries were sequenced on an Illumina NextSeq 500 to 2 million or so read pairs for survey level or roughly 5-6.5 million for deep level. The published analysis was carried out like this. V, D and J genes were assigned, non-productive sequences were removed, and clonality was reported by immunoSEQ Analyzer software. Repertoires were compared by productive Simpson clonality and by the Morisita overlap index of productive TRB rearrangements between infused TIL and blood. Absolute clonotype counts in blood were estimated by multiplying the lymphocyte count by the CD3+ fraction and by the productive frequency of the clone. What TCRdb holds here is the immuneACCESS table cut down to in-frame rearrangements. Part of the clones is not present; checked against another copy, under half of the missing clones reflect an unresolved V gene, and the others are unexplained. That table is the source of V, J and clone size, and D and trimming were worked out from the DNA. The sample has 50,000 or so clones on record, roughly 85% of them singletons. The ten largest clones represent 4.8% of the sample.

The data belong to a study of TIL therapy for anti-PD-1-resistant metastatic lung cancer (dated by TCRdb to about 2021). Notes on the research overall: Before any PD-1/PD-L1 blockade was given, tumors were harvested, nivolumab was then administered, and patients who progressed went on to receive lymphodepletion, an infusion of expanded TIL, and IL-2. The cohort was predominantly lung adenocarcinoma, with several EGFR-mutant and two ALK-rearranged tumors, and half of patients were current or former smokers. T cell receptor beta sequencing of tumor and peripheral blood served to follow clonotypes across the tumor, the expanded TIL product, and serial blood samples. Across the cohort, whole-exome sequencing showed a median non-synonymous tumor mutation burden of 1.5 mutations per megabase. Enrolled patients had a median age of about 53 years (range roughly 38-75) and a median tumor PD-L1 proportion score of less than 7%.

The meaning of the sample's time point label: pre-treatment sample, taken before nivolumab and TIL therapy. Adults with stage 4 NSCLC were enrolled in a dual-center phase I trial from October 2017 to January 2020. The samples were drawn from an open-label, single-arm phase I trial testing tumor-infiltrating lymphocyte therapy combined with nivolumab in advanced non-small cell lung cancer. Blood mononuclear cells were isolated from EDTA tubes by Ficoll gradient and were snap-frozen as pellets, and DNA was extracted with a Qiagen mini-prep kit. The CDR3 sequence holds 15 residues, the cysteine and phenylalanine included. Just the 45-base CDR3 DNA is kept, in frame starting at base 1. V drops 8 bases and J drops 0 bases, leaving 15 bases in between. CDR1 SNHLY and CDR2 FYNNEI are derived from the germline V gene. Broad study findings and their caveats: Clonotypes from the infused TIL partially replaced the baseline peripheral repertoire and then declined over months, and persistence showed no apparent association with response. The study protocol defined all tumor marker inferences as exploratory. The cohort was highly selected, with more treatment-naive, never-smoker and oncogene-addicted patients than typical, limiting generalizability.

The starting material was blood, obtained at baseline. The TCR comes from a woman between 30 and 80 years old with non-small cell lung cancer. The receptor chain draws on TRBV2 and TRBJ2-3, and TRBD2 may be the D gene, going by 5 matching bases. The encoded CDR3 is CASLSGSYSTDTQYF. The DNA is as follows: TGTGCCAGCCTAAGCGGATCTTACAGCACAGATACGCAGTATTTT.